This T cell receptor beta chain was recovered during a study of naive and memory T cell subsets (dated by TCRdb to 2016 to 2017). Regarding the study in general: The figure summarizing the skin biopsy and whole blood samples listed some 10 blood donors, 7 tuberculin skin test biopsies and 3 saline control biopsies. PCR2 was typically a SYBR Green qPCR stopped at a set threshold; low-input samples could instead use end-point PCR (about 6 cycles).

This clonotype came up a few times. Its antigen is not yet known. The sample holds no much larger clone one base away, and base qualities are not on file. Library generation was performed with 5' RACE. The ligated cDNA was amplified by four rounds of PCR, in which nested alpha and beta constant region primers were used together with the SP2 primer. For the blood and skin samples, reverse transcription of TCR RNA was done with SuperScript IV along with alpha and beta constant region primers. Using T4 RNA ligase 1, an oligonucleotide carrying both the Illumina SP2 primer and a UMI was ligated onto the 3' end of the cDNA. To prevent hairpin formation, the 12-nucleotide UMI was made up of two random hexamers with an eight-base spacer between them. From the second PCR onward, TCR alpha and beta chain libraries were processed separately, and dual indexing was applied for multiplexing. After pooling, the indexed libraries were analyzed by capillary electrophoresis and sequenced on either an Illumina MiSeq or NextSeq. PhiX DNA at roughly 4.5-7% was spiked into libraries to increase base diversity and improve cluster recognition. In the original analysis: Demultiplexor extracted UMIs from read 2, combined them with read 1 TCR sequence, and split reads by sample indices. V and J genes and V-J junctions were identified by Decombinator, and each TCR was assigned a five-part identifier that included V and J deletions. Collapsinator used UMIs to correct sequencing errors and PCR amplification heterogeneity, yielding UMI-based abundance per TCR. CDR3Translator turned identifiers into nucleotide sequence, translated that sequence into amino acids, and pulled out CDR3 regions based on terminal motifs. Error-corrected counts of alpha and beta TCRs from blood and skin were compared after being normalized to the amount of input RNA. TCRdb reworked the public reads: Q25 trimming with fastp, MiXCR clone assembly, productive beta chains retained. Rows are unified per CDR3 protein, each entry keeping the most common DNA and genes. The V and J calls follow TCRdb's processing rather than the paper's. This sample gives tens of thousands of distinct CDR3 sequences in total; around 17% of them show up just once. The ten most abundant clones make up around 2.6% of the sample.

V is reduced by 2 bases and J by 1 base, leaving a spacing of 17 bases between them. From the cysteine up to the phenylalanine, the CDR3 has a length of 16 residues. Just the 48-base CDR3 DNA is kept, in frame starting at base 1. The germline V gene (reference sequence) yields DFQATT for CDR1 and SNEGSKA for CDR2. Points the paper makes about the study in general: The RNA-based method was acknowledged as potentially sensitive to TCR transcript changes with T cell activation and differentiation.

A robust, sensitive protocol for the amplification, sequencing and analysis of TCRs was described in the study, in which 3' ligation of a UMI-containing oligonucleotide to TCR cDNA was used. For whole blood analysis, approximately 2.5 ml of peripheral blood was collected from healthy adult volunteers into Tempus tubes, and RNA was extracted following the manufacturer's instructions. Total RNA, without cell sorting, was DNase treated with RQ1 DNase before reverse transcription, targeting about 1 to 1,100 ng input. Skin biopsy and whole blood libraries were made to test pipeline robustness in samples where T cells form a minority population.

The TCR originated in a female donor in good health. Here the chain combines TRBV20-1 and TRBJ2-5; the D gene is possibly TRBD2, with 6 bases matching. The DNA is TGCAGTGCTAGATACGCGGGGTCGTTAATCCAAGAGACCCAGTACTTC. This gives the protein CSARYAGSLIQETQYF.